Described below is a single T cell receptor (beta chain) sequence and its context. Its antigen is unidentified. The CDR3 runs to 15 residues. Germline-derived CDR1 and CDR2 are SGHDT and YYEEEE. Deletions cut 1 base from V and 6 bases from J, with 14 bases between. The sample comes from a study of blood T cells in healthy people across ages. Sample-barcoded 5' priming and a J-beta primer mix drove a second PCR of about 6 to 12 cycles. TCRdb redid the calling of the 5' RACE reads with MiXCR, one entry per CDR3 protein. Altogether hundreds of thousands of distinct CDR3 sequences are present, about 34% being singletons, with the ten largest covering 15%. Each sample had at least 6 million PBMCs isolated. Findings and caveats of the study: The lack of PBMC sorting stopped any conclusive naive versus antigen-experienced comparison.

The TCR originated in a woman older than 75 in good health. The J gene is TRBJ2-1, the V gene TRBV5-6; D might be TRBD2 (6 bases). The source material was blood. The CDR3 DNA reads as TGTGCCAGCAGCTTGCTCCTCCAGGGAGGCAATGAGCAGTTCTTC. This translates into CASSLLLQGGNEQFF.